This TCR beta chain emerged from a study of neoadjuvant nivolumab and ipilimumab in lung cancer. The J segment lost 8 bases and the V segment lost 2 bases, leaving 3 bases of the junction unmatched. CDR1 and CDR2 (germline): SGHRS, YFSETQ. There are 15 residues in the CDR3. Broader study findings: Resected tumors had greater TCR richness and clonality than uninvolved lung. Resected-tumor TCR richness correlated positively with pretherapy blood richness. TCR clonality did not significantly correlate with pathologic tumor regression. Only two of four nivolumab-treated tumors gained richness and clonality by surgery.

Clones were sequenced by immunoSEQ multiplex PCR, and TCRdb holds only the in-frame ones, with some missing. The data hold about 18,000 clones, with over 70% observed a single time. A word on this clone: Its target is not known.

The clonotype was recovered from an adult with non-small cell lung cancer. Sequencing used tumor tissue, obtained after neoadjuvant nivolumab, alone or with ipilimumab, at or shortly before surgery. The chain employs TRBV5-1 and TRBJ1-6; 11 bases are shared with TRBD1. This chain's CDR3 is CASSFRTGGDSPLHF. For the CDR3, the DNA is TGCGCCAGCAGCTTTAGGACAGGGGGCGATTCACCCCTCCACTTT. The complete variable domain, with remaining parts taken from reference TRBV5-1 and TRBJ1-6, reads KAGVTQTPRYLIKTRGQQVTLSCSPISGHRSVSWYQQTPGQGLQFLFEYFSETQRNKGNFPGRFSGRQFSNSRSEMNVSTLELGDSALYLCASSFRTGGDSPLHFGNGTRLTVT.